These 30 T cell receptor beta chains share one sample of origin, sequenced in a study of CD8+ T cells in alopecia areata (dated by TCRdb to between 2017 and 2018). Interpreted using the paper, the time point label stands for: about 25 weeks on oral tofacitinib. This sample's treatment or condition label indicates: oral pan-JAK inhibitor, 5-10 mg twice daily. To prepare the library, the immunoSEQ multiplex PCR assay was applied. To provide template for TCR sequencing, every sample had RNA extracted and reverse transcribed into cDNA. Not all clones reach the TCRdb copy of this immuneACCESS table, which keeps in-frame sequences only. Checked studies attribute under half of the gap to unresolved V genes and leave the rest unexplained. The sample table holds roughly 200,000 clones, of which approximately 53% were seen once. In total, the top ten clones hold approximately 11% of the sample. Sequencing was performed on CD8+ T cells sorted from blood, taken at week 24, from a patient treated with tofacitinib. The receptor set was obtained from a human donor with alopecia areata.

Comment on this clone: At one of its ends the junction is not consistent with the germline gene, which may arise from a read error. The V and J genes are TRBV15 and TRBJ2-7; D not resolved. The CDR3 sequence is 15 residues long. The germline V gene encodes CDR1 LNHNV and CDR2 YYDKDF (reference sequence). This chain's CDR3 is CATSGEVAHNEKQYF. The DNA for the CDR3 is TGTGCCACCAGCGGAGAAGTGGCCCATAATGAGAAGCAGTACTTC.

This clone appeared once. The chain is built from TRBV4-3 and TRBJ2-7, with 10 bases matching TRBD1. The J call may be wrong; the DNA end is better matched by TRBJ2-1. The CDR3 is 14 residues long. Germline CDR1 reads LGHNA; CDR2 reads YSLEER. CDR3: CASSQGQGAYEQFF. CDR3 DNA: TGCGCCAGCAGCCAAGGACAGGGGGCCTATGAGCAGTTCTTC.

The gene calls are TRBV29-1 and TRBJ2-5, with a tentative D call TRBD1 (6 bases). Germline V gene sequence: CDR1 SQVTM, CDR2 ANQGSEA. The V and J ends lost 2 bases and 5 bases respectively, with 15 bases between them. This CDR3 region has 14 residues. The chain's CDR3 is CSVELQGGSETQYF. In nucleotides, the CDR3 is TGCAGCGTTGAATTACAGGGCGGGTCCGAGACCCAGTACTTC.

The chain employs TRBV30 and TRBJ1-1; 7 bases are a match to TRBD1. Unmatched junction bases numbered 5, after V lost 3 bases and J lost 4 bases. The germline gives CDR1 GTSNPN, CDR2 SVGIG (reference sequence). The CDR3 totals 13 residues. The chain's CDR3 is CAWSDTGATEAFF. CDR3 DNA: TGTGCCTGGAGCGATACAGGGGCCACTGAAGCTTTCTTT.

The genes are TRBV4-3 and TRBJ2-1, with TRBD2 matching over 12 bases. There are 15 residues in the CDR3. V lost 0 bases, J lost 9 bases, and 3 bases stayed unmatched. Germline values: CDR1 LGHNA, CDR2 YSLEER. CDR3 DNA sequence: TGCGCCAGCAGCCAAGATACTAGCGGGGGGTCTGAGCAGTTCTTC. This codes for CASSQDTSGGSEQFF.

The chain is built from TRBV29-1 and TRBJ2-5; D gene ambiguous. The V end was cut by 5 bases, the J end by 2 bases, with 12 bases between. The CDR3 is 13 amino acids. Germline values: CDR1 SQVTM, CDR2 ANQGSEA. The CDR3 protein is CSVLRATQETQYF. Here the CDR3 DNA reads TGCAGCGTTCTAAGGGCGACTCAAGAGACCCAGTACTTC.

This chain links TRBV29-1 with TRBJ2-3, with TRBD1 matching 7 bases. Trimming cost V 1 base and J 0 bases; bases outside gene matches: 1. The CDR3 consists of 14 residues. The germline gives CDR1 SQVTM, CDR2 ANQGSEA. This chain's CDR3 is CSVEGTGSTDTQYF. CDR3 bases: TGCAGCGTTGAAGGGACAGGTAGCACAGATACGCAGTATTTT.

This clone was seen only a few times. The J gene is TRBJ2-7, the V gene TRBV18; TRBD1 agrees at 9 bases. Looked up from germline, CDR1 is KGHSH and CDR2 is LQKENI. The CDR3 covers 14 residues. V was pared by 5 bases and J by 3 bases, with 5 bases of the junction left unmatched. CDR3: CASSTTDRGYEQYF. CDR3 DNA: TGTGCCAGCTCAACCACGGACAGGGGCTACGAGCAGTACTTC.

The chain joins TRBV30 to TRBJ1-1; TRBD1 is a possible D gene (6 bases). The length of the CDR3 is 15 residues. Trimming removed 2 bases at V and 6 bases at J, with 19 bases between. CDR1 is GTSNPN and CDR2 is SVGIG in the germline V gene (reference sequence). The CDR3 DNA reads TGTGCCTGGAGTTCAGGGGATGACCGGGGTGCTGAAGCTTTCTTT. Translation: CAWSSGDDRGAEAFF.

DNA for the CDR3: TGTGCCAGCAGTGACGGCTTTGAGCAGTTCTTC. As protein: CASSDGFEQFF. The rearrangement joins TRBV25-1 to TRBJ2-1, with no clear D. Germline V CDR1 and CDR2: MGHDK, SYGVNS. The CDR3 has 11 amino acids. The V gene lost 3 bases and the J gene lost 9 bases, with 6 bases spanning the gap.

This clone was observed many times. The chain has TRBV15 and TRBJ2-5, with 7 bases aligning to TRBD1. There are 14 residues in the CDR3. Germline V gene data show CDR1 as LNHNV and CDR2 as YYDKDF (reference sequence). Trimming at V came to 0 bases and at J to 3 bases, leaving 1 base not matched to a gene. The CDR3 spells CATSRDGTEETQYF. In DNA, the CDR3 is TGTGCCACCAGCAGAGACGGGACAGAAGAGACCCAGTACTTC.

This clone was recorded a few times. The chain carries TRBV4-3 and TRBJ2-2; D call uncertain. This CDR3 spans 14 amino acids. CDR1 and CDR2 from the germline V gene are LGHNA and YSLEER. V was trimmed by 0 bases and J by 10 bases, leaving 12 bases between them. CDR3 nucleotides: TGCGCCAGCAGCCAAGATCAGTCCCCCGCGGAGCTGTTTTTT. It encodes CASSQDQSPAELFF.

The chain joins TRBV7-2 to TRBJ2-1; D assignment may be TRBD1 or TRBD2 (5 bases each). Germline CDR1 and CDR2: SGHTA and FQGNSA. The CDR3 contains 13 residues. The V and J ends lost 11 bases and 6 bases respectively, with 17 bases between them. In nucleotides, the CDR3 is TGTGCCCGCCGTGCCCTTGGGGGCAATGAGCAGTTCTTC. This sequence encodes CARRALGGNEQFF.

This chain uses TRBV4-3 with TRBJ2-1; TRBD2 is a possible D gene (6 bases). Germline CDR1 is LGHNA and CDR2 is YSLEER. V gave up 4 bases and J gave up 8 bases, with 12 bases separating them. The CDR3 runs to 13 residues. CDR3 nucleotides: TGCGCCAGCAGCCTTGCGGGCGGGGATGAGCAGTTCTTC. Protein product: CASSLAGGDEQFF.

The rearrangement joins TRBV7-6 to TRBJ2-2; D unresolved. Germline V gene data show CDR1 as SGHVS and CDR2 as FNYEAQ. The germline V and J ends were trimmed by 0 bases and 7 bases, with 12 bases remaining between them. The CDR3 runs to 15 residues. CDR3 bases: TGTGCCAGCAGCTTAGCTGAGGCCTCGGGCGGGGAGCTGTTTTTT. Translating gives CASSLAEASGGELFF. Combining the CDR3 with reference TRBV7-6 and TRBJ2-2 gives the whole variable domain GAGVSQSPRYKVTKRGQDVALRCDPISGHVSLYWYRQALGQGPEFLTYFNYEAQQDKSGLPNDRFSAERPEGSISTLTIQRTEQRDSAMYRCASSLAEASGGELFFGEGSRLTVL.

The rearrangement links TRBV19 to TRBJ2-1; D could derive from TRBD1 or TRBD2 (5 bases each). Germline V gives CDR1 LNHDA, CDR2 SQIVND (reference sequence). V gave up 3 bases and J gave up 9 bases, with 15 bases separating them. The CDR3 spans 14 residues. CDR3 loop: CASSISVQGLEQFF. The CDR3 nucleotides are TGTGCCAGTAGTATTAGCGTCCAGGGTCTTGAGCAGTTCTTC.

A note on this clone: Other nucleotide sequences in the sample specify the same CDR3. V gene TRBV29-1 combines with J gene TRBJ2-7; 7 bases agree with TRBD1. CDR1 is SQVTM and CDR2 is ANQGSEA in the germline V gene. This CDR3 is 12 amino acids long. J was trimmed by 2 bases and V by 3 bases; bases with no gene match: 1. CDR3 sequence reads: CSVETGTYEQYF. In DNA form, the CDR3 reads TGCAGCGTTGAGACAGGGACCTACGAGCAGTACTTC.

The chain joins TRBV15 to TRBJ1-2; 8 bases are a match to TRBD1. The CDR3 spans 15 residues. The germline gives CDR1 LNHNV, CDR2 YYDKDF (reference sequence). V trimming: 9 bases; J trimming: 4 bases; junction bases outside the gene matches: 13. The CDR3: CATQGAGGESYGYTF. The CDR3 region has the DNA TGTGCCACTCAGGGGGCAGGGGGAGAATCCTATGGCTACACCTTC. Filled out from reference TRBV15 and TRBJ1-2, the complete variable domain reads DAMVIQNPRYQVTQFGKPVTLSCSQTLNHNVMYWYQQKSSQAPKLLFHYYDKDFNNEADTPDNFQSRRPNTSFCFLDIRSPGLGDTAMYLCATQGAGGESYGYTFGSGTRLTVV.

The rearrangement links TRBV27 to TRBJ2-2; no firm D call. This CDR3 is built from 14 residues. Germline V gives CDR1 MNHEY, CDR2 SMNVEV (reference sequence). V was clipped by 5 bases and J by 2 bases, with 9 bases between them. The CDR3: CASSLNPNTGELFF. In DNA, the CDR3 is TGTGCCAGCAGTCTCAACCCCAACACCGGGGAGCTGTTTTTT.

The chain couples TRBV25-1 to TRBJ1-2; no reliable D call. The V gene lost 1 base and the J gene lost 5 bases, with 5 bases spanning the gap. The V gene's germline CDR1 is MGHDK and CDR2 SYGVNS. CDR3 length: 12 amino acids. CDR3 nucleotides: TGTGCCAGCAGTGAATTGGATTATGGCTACACCTTC. This codes for CASSELDYGYTF.

The rearrangement links TRBV9 to TRBJ2-2, with 8 nucleotides matching TRBD2. Germline lookup yields CDR1 SGDLS and CDR2 YYNGEE. The length of the CDR3 is 18 residues. Losses at the gene ends were 2 bases for V and 1 base for J; bases not matched to a gene: 10. Here the CDR3 reads CASSVQRGPPLNTGELFF. The CDR3 nucleotides are TGTGCCAGCAGCGTGCAGCGGGGGCCGCCTCTGAACACCGGGGAGCTGTTTTTT.

Only a few counts were recorded for this clone. The genes are TRBV28 and TRBJ1-2, with a weak D call TRBD1 (6 bases). V gave up 5 bases and J gave up 4 bases, with 8 bases separating them. CDR1 MDHEN and CDR2 SYDVKM come from the germline V gene. CDR3 length: 12 residues. CDR3 bases: TGTGCCAGCAGTGTGGACAGCTATGGCTACACCTTC. Translation: CASSVDSYGYTF.

The chain joins TRBV7-3 to TRBJ2-1; TRBD2 is a possible D gene (5 bases). V gave up 3 bases and J gave up 1 base, with 7 bases separating them. CDR3 length equals 14 residues. Germline CDR1 SGHTA, CDR2 FQGTGA. The CDR3 DNA reads as TGTGCCAGCAGCTTGGAGGTATCCTACAATGAGCAGTTCTTC. Translating gives CASSLEVSYNEQFF.

The chain recombines TRBV7-6 with TRBJ1-5, with D uncertain. The CDR3 is made up of 14 amino acids. V lost 5 bases and J lost 3, with 11 bases in between. Germline V gene data show CDR1 as SGHVS and CDR2 as FNYEAQ. This CDR3 is CASSDGPYNQPQHF. CDR3 nucleotides: TGTGCCAGCAGCGATGGACCTTACAATCAGCCCCAGCATTTT.

This clone was recorded once. V and J are TRBV5-8 and TRBJ2-6; D is unclear. V lost 0 bases and J lost 0, with 7 bases in between. The CDR3 is 16 residues long. Germline CDR1 is SGHTS and CDR2 is YDEGEE. The CDR3 nucleotides read TGTGCCAGCAGCTTGGTTCGTGACTCTGGGGCCAACGTCCTGACTTTC. It yields the protein CASSLVRDSGANVLTF.

This chain joins TRBV7-6 and TRBJ1-1; D is ambiguous. The CDR3 totals 13 residues. Trimming shortened V by 3 bases and J by 0 bases, and 5 bases separated the two germline ends. Germline values: CDR1 SGHVS, CDR2 FNYEAQ. The CDR3 bases are TGTGCCAGCAGCTTTGATCTGAACACTGAAGCTTTCTTT. The encoded protein is CASSFDLNTEAFF. Together with reference TRBV7-6 and TRBJ1-1, the CDR3 gives the full variable domain: GAGVSQSPRYKVTKRGQDVALRCDPISGHVSLYWYRQALGQGPEFLTYFNYEAQQDKSGLPNDRFSAERPEGSISTLTIQRTEQRDSAMYRCASSFDLNTEAFFGQGTRLTVV.

This clone appeared a few times. This sequence joins TRBV12-5 and TRBJ1-2; D is possibly TRBD1 (5 bases). The germline V and J ends were trimmed by 5 bases and 3 bases, with 13 bases remaining between them. CDR3 length: 14 residues. Germline CDR1 is LGHNT and CDR2 is FRNRAP. As DNA, the CDR3 is TGTGCTAGTGGTCCCCGACAGAATGACTATGGCTACACCTTC. Amino acids: CASGPRQNDYGYTF.

This clone has a handful of counts. The chain joins TRBV7-2 to TRBJ2-7, with TRBD2 as a possible D gene (5 bases). Germline V gene sequence: CDR1 SGHTA, CDR2 FQGNSA. The CDR3 length is 16 residues. V lost 2 bases and J lost 5, with 19 bases in between. DNA of the CDR3: TGTGCCAGCAGCTTAATGCTGCAACGAACTAGGGACGAGCAGTACTTC. Its translation is CASSLMLQRTRDEQYF. The variable domain in full, with the rest retrieved from reference TRBV7-2 and TRBJ2-7, is GAGVSQSPSNKVTEKGKDVELRCDPISGHTALYWYRQSLGQGLEFLIYFQGNSAPDKSGLPSDRFSAERTGGSVSTLTIQRTQQEDSAVYLCASSLMLQRTRDEQYFGPGTRLTVT.

This chain connects TRBV19 to TRBJ1-1; the match to TRBD1 covers 8 bases. The CDR3 contains 12 residues. Trimming at V came to 10 bases and at J to 4 bases, leaving 5 bases not matched to a gene. Germline assignment: CDR1 LNHDA and CDR2 SQIVND (reference sequence). The CDR3 loop is CATKTGGTEAFF. The DNA for the CDR3 is TGTGCCACGAAAACAGGGGGCACTGAAGCTTTCTTT. The full variable domain, in which reference TRBV19 and TRBJ1-1 provide the parts outside the CDR3, is DGGITQSPKYLFRKEGQNVTLSCEQNLNHDAMYWYRQDPGQGLRLIYYSQIVNDFQKGDIAEGYSVSREKKESFPLTVTSAQKNPTAFYLCATKTGGTEAFFGQGTRLTVV.

The J gene is TRBJ2-1, the V gene TRBV7-9; D unresolved. Germline V CDR1 and CDR2: SEHNR, FQNEAQ (reference sequence). Trimming removed 5 bases at V and 7 bases at J, with 9 bases between. CDR3 size: 12 residues. The CDR3 here is CASSRVENEQFF. The CDR3 nucleotides are TGTGCCAGCAGCAGGGTAGAGAATGAGCAGTTCTTC.